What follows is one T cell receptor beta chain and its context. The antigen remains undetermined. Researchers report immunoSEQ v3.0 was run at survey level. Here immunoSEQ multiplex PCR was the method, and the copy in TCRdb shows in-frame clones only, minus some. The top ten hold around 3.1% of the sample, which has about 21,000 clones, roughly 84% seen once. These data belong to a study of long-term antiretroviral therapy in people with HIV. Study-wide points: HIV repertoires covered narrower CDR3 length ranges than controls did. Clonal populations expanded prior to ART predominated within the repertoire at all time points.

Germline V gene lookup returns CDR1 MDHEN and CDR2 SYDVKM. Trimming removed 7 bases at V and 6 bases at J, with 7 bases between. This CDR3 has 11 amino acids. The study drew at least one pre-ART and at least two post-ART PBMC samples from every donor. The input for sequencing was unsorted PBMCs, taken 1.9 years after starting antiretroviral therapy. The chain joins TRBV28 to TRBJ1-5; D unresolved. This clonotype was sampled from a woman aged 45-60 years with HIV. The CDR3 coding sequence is TGTGCCAGCAACGACGGTCAGCCCCAGCATTTT. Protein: CASNDGQPQHF. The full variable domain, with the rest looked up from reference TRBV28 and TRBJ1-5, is DVKVTQSSRYLVKRTGEKVFLECVQDMDHENMFWYRQDPGLGLRLIYFSYDVKMKEKGDIPEGYSVSREKKERFSLILESASTNQTSMYLCASNDGQPQHFGDGTRLSIL.